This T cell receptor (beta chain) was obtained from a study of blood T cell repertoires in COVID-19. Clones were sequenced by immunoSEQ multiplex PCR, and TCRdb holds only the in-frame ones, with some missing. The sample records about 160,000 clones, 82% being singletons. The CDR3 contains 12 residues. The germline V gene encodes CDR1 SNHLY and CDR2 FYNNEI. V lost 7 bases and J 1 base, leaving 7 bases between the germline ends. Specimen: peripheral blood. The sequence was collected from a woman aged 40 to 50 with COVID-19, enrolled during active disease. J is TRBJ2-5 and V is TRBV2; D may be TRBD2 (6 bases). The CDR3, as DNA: TGTGCCAGCAAAGCGGGCCAAGAGACCCAGTACTTC. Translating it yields CASKAGQETQYF.